This T cell receptor (beta chain) was captured in a study of T-cell reconstitution after alpha-beta-depleted transplantation in children. V trimming: 4 bases; J trimming: 0 bases; junction bases outside the gene matches: 18. The germline V gene encodes CDR1 SQVTM and CDR2 ANQGSEA. This CDR3 comprises 20 residues. A library of TCRbeta sequences, prepared with unique molecular identifiers, was generated. TCRdb itself ran the PCR reads through MiXCR, one entry per CDR3 protein. The sample records about 400,000 distinct CDR3 sequences, around 21% being singletons. This specimen consisted of PBMCs from the stem cell graft donor, obtained from the stem cell graft. The sequence was collected from a human donor who donated a stem cell graft to a child with acute myeloid leukemia. V and J are TRBV29-1 and TRBJ2-6; 7 bases agree with TRBD1. CDR3 bases: TGCAGCGTTGTGGGTTTGACTACTGACAGGGAAGGCTCTGGGGCCAACGTCCTGACTTTC. It yields the protein CSVVGLTTDREGSGANVLTF.